This TCR beta chain was observed in a study of shared clonotypes between healthy human individuals. CDR3 length: 14 residues. Germline CDR1 MNHEY, CDR2 SVGAGI. V gave up 6 bases and J gave up 5 bases; unmatched junction bases: 9. This clone has just one count. Using immunoSEQ multiplex PCR, the repertoire was profiled, and TCRdb retains in-frame clones only, with some absent. This table holds millions of clones, 95% found once. The V and J genes are TRBV6-5 and TRBJ1-1, with 7 bases lining up with TRBD1. The sequencing sample was made of naive CD4+ T cells sorted from blood. Subset specified: CD45RA+ positively selected. This TCR came from a man aged 18 to 29 in good health. The CDR3 DNA is TGTGCCAGCAGCTTGGAGGGGACAGAAACTGAAGCTTTCTTT. Translating gives CASSLEGTETEAFF.